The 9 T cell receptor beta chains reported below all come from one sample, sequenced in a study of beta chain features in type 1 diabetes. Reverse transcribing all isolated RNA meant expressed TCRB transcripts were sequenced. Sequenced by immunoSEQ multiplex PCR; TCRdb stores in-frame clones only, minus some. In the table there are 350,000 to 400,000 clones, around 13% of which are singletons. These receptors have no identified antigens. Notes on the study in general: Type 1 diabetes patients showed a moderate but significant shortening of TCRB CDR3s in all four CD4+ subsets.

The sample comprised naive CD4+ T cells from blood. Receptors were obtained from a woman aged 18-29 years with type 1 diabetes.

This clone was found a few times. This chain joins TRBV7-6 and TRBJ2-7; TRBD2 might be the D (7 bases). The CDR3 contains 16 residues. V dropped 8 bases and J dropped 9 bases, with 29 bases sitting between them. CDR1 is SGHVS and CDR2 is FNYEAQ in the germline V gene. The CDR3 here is CASGPGGQNRWDLQYF. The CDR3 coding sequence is TGTGCCAGCGGACCCGGGGGGCAGAACCGCTGGGATTTGCAGTACTTC.

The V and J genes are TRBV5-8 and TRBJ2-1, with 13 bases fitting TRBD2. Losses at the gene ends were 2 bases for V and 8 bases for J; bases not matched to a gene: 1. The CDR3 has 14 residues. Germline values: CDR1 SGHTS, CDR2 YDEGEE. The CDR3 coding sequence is TGTGCCAGCAGCTTACTAGCGGGGGGGCATGAGCAGTTCTTC. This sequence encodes CASSLLAGGHEQFF.

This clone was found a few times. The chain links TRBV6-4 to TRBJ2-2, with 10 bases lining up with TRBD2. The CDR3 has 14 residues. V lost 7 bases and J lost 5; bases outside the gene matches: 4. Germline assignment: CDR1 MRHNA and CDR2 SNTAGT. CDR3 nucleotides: TGTGCCAGCAACCCTAGCGGGAGTACCGGGGAGCTGTTTTTT. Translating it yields CASNPSGSTGELFF.

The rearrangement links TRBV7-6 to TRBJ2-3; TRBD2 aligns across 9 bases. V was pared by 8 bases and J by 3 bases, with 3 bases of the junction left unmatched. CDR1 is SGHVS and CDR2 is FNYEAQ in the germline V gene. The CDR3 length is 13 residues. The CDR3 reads CASQAGGTDTQYF. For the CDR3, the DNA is TGTGCCAGCCAAGCGGGGGGTACAGATACGCAGTATTTT.

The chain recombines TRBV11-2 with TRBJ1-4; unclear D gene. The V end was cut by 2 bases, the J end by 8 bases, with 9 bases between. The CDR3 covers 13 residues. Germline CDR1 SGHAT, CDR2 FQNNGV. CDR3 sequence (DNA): TGTGCCAGCAGCTTATACGAGAGGGAAAAACTGTTTTTT. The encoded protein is CASSLYEREKLFF.

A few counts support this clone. For the CDR3, the DNA is TGCGCCAGCAGCCAAGGACAGGGACTCATTCCCGGCTACACCTTC. Amino acids: CASSQGQGLIPGYTF. This chain connects TRBV4-3 to TRBJ1-2; 7 nucleotides line up with TRBD1. Germline V CDR1 and CDR2: LGHNA, YSLEER. The CDR3 spans 15 residues. The ends lost 1 base at V and 8 bases at J; junction bases unmatched: 10.

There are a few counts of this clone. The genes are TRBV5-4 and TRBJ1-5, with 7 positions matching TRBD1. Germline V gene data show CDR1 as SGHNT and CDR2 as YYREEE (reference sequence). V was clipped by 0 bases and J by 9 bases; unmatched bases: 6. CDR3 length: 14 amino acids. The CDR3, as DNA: TGTGCCAGCAGCTTGGAGGCAGGGGGGTGGCCCCAGCATTTT. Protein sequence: CASSLEAGGWPQHF.

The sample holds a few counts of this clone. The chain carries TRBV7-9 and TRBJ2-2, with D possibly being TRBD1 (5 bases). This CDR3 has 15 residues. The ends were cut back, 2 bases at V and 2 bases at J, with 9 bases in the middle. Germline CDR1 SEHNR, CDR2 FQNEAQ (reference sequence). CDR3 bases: TGTGCCAGCAGCTTACACAGGCAAAACACCGGGGAGCTGTTTTTT. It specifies CASSLHRQNTGELFF.

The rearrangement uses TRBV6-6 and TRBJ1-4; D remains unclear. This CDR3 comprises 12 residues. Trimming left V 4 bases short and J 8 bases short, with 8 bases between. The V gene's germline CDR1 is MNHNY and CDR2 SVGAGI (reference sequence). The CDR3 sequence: CASSSLEEKLFF. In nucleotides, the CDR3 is TGTGCCAGCAGTTCTCTGGAGGAAAAACTGTTTTTT.